This T cell receptor (beta chain) was observed in a study of cytomegalovirus exposure and HLA in healthy donors. Study background: Samples from HLA-typed donors yielded about 85 million unique TCRs in an early data release. Study findings and constraints: In a later analysis, productive TCRs from donors in an Asian-associated ancestry cluster reportedly carried fewer N-insertions than the cohort mean. Across donors, most TCRs were seen rarely, yet some public ones were widespread. Some segments of the V type, notably TRBV6-2 and TRBV6-3, were excluded as indistinguishable.

The PCR contained 60 Vbeta and 13 Jbeta primers. Only in-frame clones appear in the TCRdb table, and some are missing; sequencing was by immunoSEQ multiplex PCR. The data show more than 85,000 clones, approximately 14% seen once. This CDR3 has 13 amino acids. Germline V lookup: CDR1 SGHTS, CDR2 YDEGEE. With regard to this clone: Its target is not known.

What was sequenced was PBMCs. The sequence derives from a female donor in good health and CMV-seronegative. V and J are TRBV5-8 and TRBJ2-2; 7 bases align to TRBD2. CDR3 nucleotide sequence: TGTGCAGTCGGGGGGTCGAACACCGGGGAGCTGTTTTTT. Amino acids: CAVGGSNTGELFF.